The 6 T cell receptor beta chains given below trace back to one sample, sequenced in a study of CD4 T cells in relation to SARS-CoV-2 and coronaviruses. Assay: immunoSEQ multiplex PCR; the TCRdb copy retains only in-frame clones and omits some. Found here are about 56,000 clones, about 90% of them singletons; the top ten hold roughly 0.39%. Sequencing was performed on naive CD4+ T cells from PBMCs. Subset noted: naive CD4+ T cells isolated by negative enrichment. The receptor set was obtained from an adult with COVID-19.

The chain has TRBV14 and TRBJ1-2; 7 bases are a match to TRBD1. The CDR3 length is 16 residues. CDR1 and CDR2 (germline): SGHDN, FVKESK. Losses at the gene ends were 3 bases for V and 4 bases for J; bases not matched to a gene: 11. The chain's CDR3 is CASSQSRNRGVYGYTF. The CDR3 DNA reads TGTGCCAGCAGCCAGTCCAGGAACAGGGGAGTCTATGGCTACACCTTC. Based on the CDR3 plus reference TRBV14 and TRBJ1-2, the full variable domain is EAGVTQFPSHSVIEKGQTVTLRCDPISGHDNLYWYRRVMGKEIKFLLHFVKESKQDESGMPNNRFLAERTGGTYSTLKVQPAELEDSGVYFCASSQSRNRGVYGYTFGSGTRLTVV.

This chain links TRBV6-1 with TRBJ2-1; D gene unclear. The germline V and J ends were trimmed by 3 bases and 6 bases, with 12 bases remaining between them. This CDR3 contains 14 residues. CDR1 and CDR2 from the germline V gene are MNHNS and SASEGT. The CDR3: CASSDQFLVNEQFF. The CDR3 coding sequence is TGTGCCAGCAGTGATCAGTTCTTGGTCAATGAGCAGTTCTTC.

The chain carries TRBV10-2 and TRBJ2-3, with 9 bases that match TRBD2. The ends lost 10 bases at V and 1 base at J; junction bases unmatched: 3. Per the germline V gene, CDR1 is WSHSY and CDR2 is SAAADI. This CDR3 is 13 amino acids long. CDR3 region: CAIRTSGTDTQYF. As DNA, the CDR3 is TGCGCCATCCGGACTAGCGGCACAGATACGCAGTATTTT.

V usage is TRBV14 and J usage is TRBJ1-6; 11 bases align to TRBD1. J was trimmed by 8 bases and V by 4 bases; bases with no gene match: 4. The CDR3 runs to 15 residues. Germline V gives CDR1 SGHDN, CDR2 FVKESK. The CDR3 loop reads CASSLDRGPDSPLHF. The CDR3 DNA is TGTGCCAGCAGCCTGGACAGGGGGCCGGATTCACCCCTCCACTTT.

The chain joins TRBV4-1 to TRBJ2-3, with D perhaps matching TRBD2 (6 bases). This CDR3 has 13 residues. CDR1 is MGHRA and CDR2 is YSYEKL in the germline V gene. Trimming removed 3 bases at V and 6 bases at J, with 10 bases between. CDR3: CASSQAAGDTQYF. Here the CDR3 DNA reads TGCGCCAGCAGCCAGGCCGCGGGGGATACGCAGTATTTT.

The J gene is TRBJ1-1, the V gene TRBV7-8; TRBD1 agrees at 9 bases. Germline loops: CDR1 SGHVS, CDR2 FQNEAQ. This CDR3 has 15 amino acids. Trimming at V came to 1 base and at J to 11 bases, leaving 11 bases not matched to a gene. Here the CDR3 DNA reads TGTGCCAGCAGCTTAGGGGGACAGGGTAAATTCCCGGCTTTCTTT. Translating gives CASSLGGQGKFPAFF.